The clone carrying this T cell receptor (beta chain) was counted many times. The ends lost 4 bases at V and 4 bases at J; junction bases unmatched: 14. This CDR3 region has 17 residues. Germline CDR1 LGHDT, CDR2 YNNKEL (reference sequence). This sample was taken from a study of T cells after yellow fever vaccination. In TCRdb, the 5' RACE reads were re-called with MiXCR into one record per CDR3 protein. The data hold 50,000 to 60,000 distinct CDR3 sequences, with approximately 5.7% observed a single time. V is TRBV3-1 and J is TRBJ2-3, with 7 bases lining up with TRBD2. Sample: PBMCs, either bulk or a sorted T-cell subset (CD4+, CD8+, memory, or dextramer-sorted; not recorded which), taken on the day of the yellow fever booster vaccination. The sequence was collected from a man aged 18 to 29 who received the YFV17D yellow fever vaccine. Here the CDR3 DNA reads TGTGCCAGCAGCCGTGATCTAGCGGCTGATTACCCAGATACGCAGTATTTT. It codes for CASSRDLAADYPDTQYF.